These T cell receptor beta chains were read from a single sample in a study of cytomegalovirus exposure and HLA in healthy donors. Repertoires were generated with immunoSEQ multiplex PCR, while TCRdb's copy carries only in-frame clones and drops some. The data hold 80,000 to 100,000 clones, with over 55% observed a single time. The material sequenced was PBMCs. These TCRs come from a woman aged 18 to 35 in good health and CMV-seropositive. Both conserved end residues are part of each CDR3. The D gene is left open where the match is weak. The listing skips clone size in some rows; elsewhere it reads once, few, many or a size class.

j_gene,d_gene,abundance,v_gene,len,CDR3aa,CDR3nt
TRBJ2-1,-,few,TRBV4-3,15,CASSQGDKAYNEQFF,TGCGCCAGCAGCCAAGGGGACAAAGCCTACAATGAGCAGTTCTTC
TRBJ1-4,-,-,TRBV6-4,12,CASSRVSEKLFF,TGTGCCAGCAGCAGGGTTAGCGAAAAACTGTTTTTT
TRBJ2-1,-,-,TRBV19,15,CASSIGVPPFNEQFF,TGTGCCAGTAGTATCGGGGTCCCGCCATTCAATGAGCAGTTCTTC
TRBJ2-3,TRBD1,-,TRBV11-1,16,CASSTPRDREGDTQYF,TGTGCCAGCAGCACGCCCCGGGACAGGGAGGGAGATACGCAGTATTTT
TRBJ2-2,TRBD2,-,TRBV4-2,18,CASSQATSGRANTGELFF,TGTGCCAGCAGCCAAGCTACTAGCGGGAGGGCCAACACCGGGGAGCTGTTTTTT
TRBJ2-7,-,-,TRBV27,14,CASSLDARSYEQYF,TGTGCCAGCAGTTTAGACGCCAGGTCTTACGAGCAGTACTTC
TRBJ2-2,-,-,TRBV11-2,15,CASSSSLGSTGELFF,TGTGCCAGCAGCTCCTCCTTGGGGAGCACCGGGGAGCTGTTTTTT
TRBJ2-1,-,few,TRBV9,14,CASSVGGQLNEQFF,TGTGCCAGCAGCGTAGGAGGGCAGTTAAATGAGCAGTTCTTC
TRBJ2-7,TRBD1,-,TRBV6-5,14,CASSQTGNLYEQYF,TGTGCCAGCAGTCAGACAGGGAACCTCTACGAGCAGTACTTC
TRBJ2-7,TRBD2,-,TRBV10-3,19,CAISGGSLAGGLLTYEQYF,TGTGCCATCAGCGGGGGGTCACTAGCGGGGGGTTTACTTACCTACGAGCAGTACTTC
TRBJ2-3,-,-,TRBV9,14,CASSVGLFTDTQYF,TGTGCCAGCAGCGTAGGACTCTTCACAGATACGCAGTATTTT
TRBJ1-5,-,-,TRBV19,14,CASTHTGLDQPQHF,TGTGCCAGTACCCACACAGGGCTGGATCAGCCCCAGCATTTT
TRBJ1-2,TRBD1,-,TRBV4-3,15,CASSRWEQGAYGYTF,TGCGCCAGCAGCCGGTGGGAACAGGGGGCTTATGGCTACACCTTC
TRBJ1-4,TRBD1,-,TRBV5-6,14,CASRRTGEGEKLFF,TGTGCCAGCAGAAGGACAGGGGAGGGTGAAAAACTGTTTTTT
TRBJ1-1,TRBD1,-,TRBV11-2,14,CASSLDRGRTEAFF,TGTGCCAGCAGCCTAGACAGGGGGAGAACTGAAGCTTTCTTT
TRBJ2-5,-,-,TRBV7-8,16,CASSLALGGDQETQYF,TGTGCCAGCAGCTTAGCGTTAGGAGGGGACCAAGAGACCCAGTACTTC
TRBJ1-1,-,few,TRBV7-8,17,CASSSTFTETMNTEAFF,TGTGCCAGCAGCTCGACGTTCACAGAAACCATGAACACTGAAGCTTTCTTT
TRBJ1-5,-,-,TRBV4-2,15,CASSQAGNSNQPQHF,TGTGCCAGCAGCCAAGCCGGTAATAGCAATCAGCCCCAGCATTTT
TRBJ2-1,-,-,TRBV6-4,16,CASSPEVGPRGNEQFF,TGTGCCAGCAGTCCTGAGGTAGGCCCTAGGGGAAACGAGCAGTTCTTC
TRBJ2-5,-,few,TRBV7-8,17,CASSPSRPGQGRRTQYF,TGTGCCAGCAGCCCCAGCCGGCCTGGGCAGGGGCGGCGGACCCAGTACTTC
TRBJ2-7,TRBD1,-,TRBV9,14,CASSVTGMVDEQYF,TGTGCCAGCAGCGTGACAGGGATGGTCGACGAGCAGTACTTC
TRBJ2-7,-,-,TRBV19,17,CASSIAPSTDLWAEQYF,TGTGCCAGTAGTATTGCTCCTTCGACAGACCTATGGGCCGAGCAGTACTTC
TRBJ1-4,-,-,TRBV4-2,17,CASSHPDTVATNEKLFF,TGTGCCAGCAGCCACCCGGACACCGTTGCAACTAATGAAAAACTGTTTTTT
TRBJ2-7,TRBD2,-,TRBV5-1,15,CASSPGGVGVYEQYF,TGCGCCAGCAGCCCGGGAGGGGTTGGGGTCTACGAGCAGTACTTC
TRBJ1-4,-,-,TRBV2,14,CASSKGDPGEKLFF,TGTGCCAGCAGTAAGGGAGACCCAGGTGAAAAACTGTTTTTT
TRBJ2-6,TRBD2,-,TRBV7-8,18,CASSPLVAGGGGANVLTF,TGTGCCAGCAGTCCGTTGGTAGCGGGAGGAGGTGGGGCCAACGTCCTGACTTTC
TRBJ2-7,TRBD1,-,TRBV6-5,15,CASRVGQGARHEQYF,TGTGCCAGCAGGGTCGGACAGGGGGCCCGCCACGAGCAGTACTTC
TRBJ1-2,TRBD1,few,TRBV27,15,CASSISGTGVVGYTF,TGTGCCAGCAGTATTTCCGGGACAGGGGTAGTCGGCTACACCTTC
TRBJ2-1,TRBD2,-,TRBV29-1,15,CSVEVLAGGLNEQFF,TGCAGCGTTGAAGTACTAGCGGGGGGTCTCAATGAGCAGTTCTTC
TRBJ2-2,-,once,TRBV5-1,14,CASSPPTGTGELFF,TGCGCCAGCAGCCCGCCAACGGGCACCGGGGAGCTGTTTTTT
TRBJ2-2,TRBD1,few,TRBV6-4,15,CASSPGTGGTGELFF,TGTGCCAGCAGTCCCGGGACAGGGGGCACCGGGGAGCTGTTTTTT
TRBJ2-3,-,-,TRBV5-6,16,CASSLLRRGRTDTQYF,TGTGCCAGCAGCTTGTTACGGAGAGGTCGCACAGATACGCAGTATTTT
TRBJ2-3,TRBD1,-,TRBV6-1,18,CTSSGPGQGARWTDTQYF,TGTACCAGCAGTGGGCCGGGACAGGGGGCACGATGGACAGATACGCAGTATTTT
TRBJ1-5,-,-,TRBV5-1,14,CASSATGPNQPQHF,TGCGCCAGCAGCGCGACAGGCCCGAACCAGCCCCAGCATTTT
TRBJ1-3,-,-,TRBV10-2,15,CASSEFQGTGNTIYF,TGCGCCAGCAGTGAGTTTCAGGGGACTGGAAACACCATATATTTT
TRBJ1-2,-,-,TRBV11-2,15,CASSPSGTIPYGYTF,TGTGCCAGCAGCCCATCCGGGACAATCCCCTATGGCTACACCTTC
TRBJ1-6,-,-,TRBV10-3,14,CATRREGPNSPLHF,TGTGCCACCCGCCGGGAGGGGCCCAATTCACCCCTCCACTTT
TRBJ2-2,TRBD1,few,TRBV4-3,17,CASSQDGDREIPGELFF,TGCGCCAGCAGCCAAGATGGGGACAGGGAAATTCCCGGGGAGCTGTTTTTT
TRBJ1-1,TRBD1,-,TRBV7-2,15,CASSSQGVKNTEAFF,TGTGCCAGCAGCTCTCAGGGGGTGAAGAACACTGAAGCTTTCTTT
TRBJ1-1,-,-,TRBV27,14,CASSLSATVTEAFF,TGTGCCAGCAGTTTATCGGCCACAGTCACTGAAGCTTTCTTT
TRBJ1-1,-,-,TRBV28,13,CASRQIMNTEAFF,TGTGCCAGTCGACAGATAATGAACACTGAAGCTTTCTTT
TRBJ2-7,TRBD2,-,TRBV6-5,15,CASRGTSGSVYEQYF,TGTGCCAGCAGAGGGACTAGCGGGAGCGTCTACGAGCAGTACTTC
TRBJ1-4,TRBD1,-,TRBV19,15,CASSPPGQPIEKLFF,TGTGCCAGTAGTCCGCCGGGACAGCCTATTGAAAAACTGTTTTTT
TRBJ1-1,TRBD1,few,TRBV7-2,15,CATSSKRGGATEAFF,TGTGCCACAAGCTCAAAAAGAGGGGGCGCGACTGAAGCTTTCTTT
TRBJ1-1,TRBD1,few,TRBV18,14,CASSPETGGTEAFF,TGTGCCAGCTCACCAGAGACAGGGGGCACTGAAGCTTTCTTT
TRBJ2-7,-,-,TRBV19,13,CASSIAQGREQYF,TGTGCCAGTAGTATAGCCCAGGGGCGCGAGCAGTACTTC
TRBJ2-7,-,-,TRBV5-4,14,CASGWGGRSYEQYF,TGTGCCAGTGGATGGGGGGGCAGATCCTACGAGCAGTACTTC
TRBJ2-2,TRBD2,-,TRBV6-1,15,CASSEELAGTGELFF,TGTGCCAGCAGTGAAGAGTTAGCGGGAACCGGGGAGCTGTTTTTT
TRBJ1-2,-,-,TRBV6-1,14,CASSEAAGNYGYTF,TGTGCCAGCAGTGAAGCCGCCGGGAACTATGGCTACACCTTC
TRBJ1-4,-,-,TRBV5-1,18,CASSLELMGQVGVEGLFF,TGCGCCAGCAGCTTGGAGTTAATGGGCCAGGTCGGAGTTGAGGGACTGTTTTTT
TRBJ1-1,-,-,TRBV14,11,CASGRYTEAFF,TGTGCCAGCGGGAGGTATACTGAAGCTTTCTTT
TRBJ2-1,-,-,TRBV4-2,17,CASSQDWGGPPYNEQFF,TGTGCCAGCAGCCAAGATTGGGGAGGCCCTCCCTACAATGAGCAGTTCTTC
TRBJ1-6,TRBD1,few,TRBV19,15,CAIRTGSSYNSPLHF,TGTGCCATTCGGACAGGGAGCTCCTATAATTCACCCCTCCACTTT
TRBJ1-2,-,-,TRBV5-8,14,CASSPGIVNYGYTF,TGTGCCAGCAGCCCGGGAATAGTGAACTATGGCTACACCTTC
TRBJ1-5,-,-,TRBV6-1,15,CASSVKGDSNQPQHF,TGTGCCAGCAGTGTCAAGGGGGATAGCAATCAGCCCCAGCATTTT
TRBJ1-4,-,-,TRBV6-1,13,CASQGSTTEKLFF,TGTGCTAGTCAGGGGTCGACAACAGAAAAACTGTTTTTT
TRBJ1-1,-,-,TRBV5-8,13,CASSLGGVPSAFF,TGTGCCAGCAGCTTGGGAGGCGTGCCATCGGCCTTCTTT
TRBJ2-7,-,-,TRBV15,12,CATSRGASGEYF,TGTGCCACCAGCAGAGGGGCCTCAGGCGAGTACTTC
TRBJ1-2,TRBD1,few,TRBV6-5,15,CASTGQGSTNYGYTF,TGTGCCAGCACCGGACAGGGATCGACTAACTATGGCTACACCTTC